A selection of T cell receptor beta chains follows, all from one sample in a study of graft-versus-host responses after intestinal transplantation. TCRdb's copy holds only in-frame clones and misses some; the assay was immunoSEQ multiplex PCR. The table lists some 90,000 clones, 85% to 90% of them singletons. Antigen specificity for these receptors is unknown. Sequenced material: unstimulated CD4+ T cells sorted from spleen or lymph node cells, taken before intestinal transplant. The receptors here all came from a human donor who received an intestinal transplant. Both conserved end residues are part of each CDR3. A D gene is named only where the DNA matches it firmly. Clone size appears in some rows only: once, few, many, or a class for an expanded clone.

clone size,J gene,V gene,D gene,CDR3 protein,CDR3 DNA
NA,TRBJ2-3,TRBV10-1,TRBD1,CASNPGGSGADTQYF,TGCGCCAGCAACCCAGGGGGCTCGGGCGCAGATACGCAGTATTTT
NA,TRBJ2-2,TRBV27,NA,CASSSPVGLNTGELFF,TGTGCCAGCAGTTCCCCAGTGGGCCTGAACACCGGGGAGCTGTTTTTT
few,TRBJ2-1,TRBV10-1,TRBD2,CASRRLEWTSNYNEQFF,TGCGCCAGCAGGCGACTCGAGTGGACTAGTAATTACAATGAGCAGTTCTTC
NA,TRBJ1-1,TRBV29-1,TRBD1,CSVETGQGNTEAFF,TGCAGCGTTGAAACTGGACAGGGGAACACTGAAGCTTTCTTT
NA,TRBJ1-1,TRBV6-6,NA,CASSYERPRGTEAFF,TGTGCCAGCAGTTACGAAAGGCCAAGGGGCACTGAAGCTTTCTTT
NA,TRBJ1-1,TRBV6-1,NA,CASSEAPAEAFF,TGTGCCAGCAGTGAAGCCCCAGCTGAAGCTTTCTTT
once,TRBJ2-3,TRBV19,TRBD1,CATRTGPSTDTQYF,TGTGCCACCCGGACAGGCCCTAGCACAGATACGCAGTATTTT
once,TRBJ2-5,TRBV28,NA,CASSRDIQETQYF,TGTGCCAGCAGTAGGGACATCCAAGAGACCCAGTACTTC
NA,TRBJ1-4,TRBV15,TRBD1,CATSRGTPGQGPLFF,TGTGCCACCAGCAGGGGAACACCGGGACAGGGGCCCCTGTTTTTT
NA,TRBJ2-7,TRBV7-3,NA,CASSPQPPGVLSYEQYF,TGTGCCAGCAGCCCCCAACCCCCAGGGGTCCTATCCTACGAGCAGTACTTC
NA,TRBJ2-1,TRBV7-2,TRBD2,CASSLAFGVAGVWEQFF,TGTGCCAGCAGCTTAGCTTTCGGGGTAGCGGGGGTTTGGGAGCAGTTCTTC
NA,TRBJ1-4,TRBV7-9,NA,CASSWQGSEKLFF,TGTGCCAGCAGCTGGCAGGGGAGTGAAAAACTGTTTTTT
NA,TRBJ1-1,TRBV12-5,NA,CASAQTVNTEAFF,TGTGCTAGTGCCCAGACAGTGAACACTGAAGCTTTCTTT
NA,TRBJ2-7,TRBV5-1,TRBD1,CASSLSGTAYEQYF,TGCGCCAGCAGCTTGAGTGGGACAGCCTACGAGCAGTACTTC
NA,TRBJ1-5,TRBV6-7,TRBD1,CARGTGYSNQPQHF,TGTGCCAGGGGGACAGGGTATAGCAATCAGCCCCAGCATTTT
few,TRBJ1-1,TRBV5-4,TRBD1,CASSLRGQSTEAFF,TGTGCCAGCAGCCTCAGGGGGCAAAGTACTGAAGCTTTCTTT
NA,TRBJ2-5,TRBV2,TRBD2,CASRKGLAGGETQYF,TGTGCCAGCAGGAAGGGGCTAGCGGGGGGTGAGACCCAGTACTTC
NA,TRBJ2-5,TRBV7-2,TRBD2,CASSLWRAGGQETQYF,TGTGCCAGCAGCTTATGGCGAGCGGGGGGGCAAGAGACCCAGTACTTC
NA,TRBJ1-1,TRBV6-5,NA,CASSYRETGSTEAFF,TGTGCCAGCAGTTATAGGGAAACAGGGTCCACTGAAGCTTTCTTT
NA,TRBJ2-3,TRBV5-1,TRBD1,CASSLPTGAGRDTQYF,TGCGCCAGCAGCTTGCCGACAGGGGCCGGAAGGGATACGCAGTATTTT
few,TRBJ1-2,TRBV29-1,NA,CSVDYPRGIGGYTF,TGCAGCGTTGATTATCCACGGGGAATTGGTGGCTACACCTTC
NA,TRBJ1-1,TRBV11-1,TRBD1,CASSLWGQGRNTEAFF,TGTGCCAGCAGCTTATGGGGACAGGGGCGGAACACTGAAGCTTTCTTT
NA,TRBJ2-1,TRBV19,TRBD1,CASSLGGTGINEQFF,TGTGCCAGTAGCCTAGGGGGGACAGGGATAAATGAGCAGTTCTTC
once,TRBJ2-5,TRBV7-2,TRBD2,CASSLGRGGKTQYF,TGTGCCAGCAGCTTGGGGAGGGGCGGGAAGACCCAGTACTTC
NA,TRBJ2-5,TRBV5-1,NA,CASSSLGQRPRGAQYF,TGCGCCAGCAGCTCCCTGGGACAACGTCCCAGGGGGGCCCAGTACTTC
NA,TRBJ1-1,TRBV11-2,NA,CASSLMGAGAFF,TGTGCCAGCAGCTTGATGGGGGCGGGAGCTTTCTTT
NA,TRBJ1-2,TRBV6-1,NA,CASGALGYTF,TGTGCCAGCGGGGCCCTTGGCTACACCTTC
NA,TRBJ1-4,TRBV9,NA,CASSPQGFSTNEKLFF,TGTGCCAGCAGCCCCCAGGGGTTTTCAACTAATGAAAAACTGTTTTTT
NA,TRBJ2-1,TRBV7-3,NA,CASSLAVHNEQFF,TGTGCCAGCAGCTTGGCAGTACACAATGAGCAGTTCTTC
NA,TRBJ1-1,TRBV11-3,TRBD1,CASSLEGQGARTEAFF,TGTGCCAGCAGCTTAGAGGGACAGGGGGCGCGGACTGAAGCTTTCTTT
NA,TRBJ1-2,TRBV12-5,NA,CASGPDRGAYGYTF,TGTGCTAGTGGTCCCGACCGGGGGGCCTATGGCTACACCTTC
NA,TRBJ1-4,TRBV18,TRBD1,CASSPGAAARDRLFF,TGTGCCAGCTCACCAGGGGCCGCCGCCCGGGACAGACTGTTTTTT
NA,TRBJ2-7,TRBV21-1,NA,CASTSTRDRDGYEQYF,TGTGCCAGCACCTCCACCCGGGACAGGGACGGCTACGAGCAGTACTTC
NA,TRBJ1-1,TRBV6-6,NA,CASRPPGNTEAFF,TGTGCCAGCAGACCGCCAGGGAACACTGAAGCTTTCTTT
NA,TRBJ2-5,TRBV4-2,TRBD2,CASSQASGETQYF,TGTGCCAGCAGCCAAGCTAGCGGAGAGACCCAGTACTTC
once,TRBJ2-2,TRBV7-9,NA,CASSPSVPGRGVIGGELFF,TGTGCCAGCAGCCCATCGGTTCCGGGCAGGGGCGTTATTGGCGGGGAGCTGTTTTTT
NA,TRBJ2-7,TRBV6-6,NA,CASSYSQATYEQYF,TGTGCCAGCAGTTACTCGCAGGCAACCTACGAGCAGTACTTC
NA,TRBJ1-5,TRBV11-2,TRBD1,CASKDRVQPQHF,TGTGCCAGCAAGGACAGGGTACAGCCCCAGCATTTT
NA,TRBJ2-1,TRBV11-3,NA,CASSQGQFSYNEQFF,TGTGCCAGCAGCCAGGGGCAGTTCTCCTACAATGAGCAGTTCTTC
once,TRBJ1-3,TRBV9,NA,CASSARQNSGNTIYF,TGTGCCAGCAGCGCGAGACAGAACTCTGGAAACACCATATATTTT
once,TRBJ2-7,TRBV25-1,TRBD1,CASSDIDRGGYEQYF,TGTGCCAGCAGTGATATAGACAGGGGTGGCTACGAGCAGTACTTC
NA,TRBJ1-1,TRBV29-1,NA,CSVEQGFTEAFF,TGCAGCGTTGAACAGGGTTTCACTGAAGCTTTCTTT
NA,TRBJ1-1,TRBV5-1,NA,CASSFQGGDTEAFF,TGCGCCAGCAGCTTCCAGGGTGGTGACACTGAAGCTTTCTTT
NA,TRBJ1-2,TRBV18,NA,CASSPGQKDGYTF,TGTGCCAGCTCACCCGGACAGAAGGATGGCTACACCTTC